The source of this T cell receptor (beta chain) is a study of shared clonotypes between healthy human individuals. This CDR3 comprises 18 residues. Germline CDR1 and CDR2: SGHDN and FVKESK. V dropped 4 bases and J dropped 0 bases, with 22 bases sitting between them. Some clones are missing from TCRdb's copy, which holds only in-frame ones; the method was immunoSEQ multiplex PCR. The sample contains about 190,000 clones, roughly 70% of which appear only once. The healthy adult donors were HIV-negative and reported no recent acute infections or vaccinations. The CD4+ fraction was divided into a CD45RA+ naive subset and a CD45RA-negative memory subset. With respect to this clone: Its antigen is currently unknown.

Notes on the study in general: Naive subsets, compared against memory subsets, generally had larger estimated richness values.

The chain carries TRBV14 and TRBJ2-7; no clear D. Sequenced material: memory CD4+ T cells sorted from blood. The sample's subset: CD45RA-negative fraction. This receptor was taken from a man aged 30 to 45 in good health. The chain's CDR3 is CASSPGRASRAGSYEQYF. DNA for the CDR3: TGTGCCAGCAGCCCCGGTCGGGCGAGTCGGGCTGGCTCCTACGAGCAGTACTTC.